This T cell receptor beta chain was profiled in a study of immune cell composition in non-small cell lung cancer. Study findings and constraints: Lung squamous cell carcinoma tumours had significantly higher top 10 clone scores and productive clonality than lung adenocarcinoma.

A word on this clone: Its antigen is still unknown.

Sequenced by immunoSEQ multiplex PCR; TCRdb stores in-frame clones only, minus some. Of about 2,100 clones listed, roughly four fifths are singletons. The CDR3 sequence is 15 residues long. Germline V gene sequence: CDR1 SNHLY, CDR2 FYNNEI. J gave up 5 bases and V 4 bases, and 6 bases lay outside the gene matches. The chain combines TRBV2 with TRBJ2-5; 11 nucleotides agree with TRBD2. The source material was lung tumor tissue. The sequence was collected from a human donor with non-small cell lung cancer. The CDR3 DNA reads TGTGCCAGCAGTGCACTAGCGGGGGTCTGGGAGACCCAGTACTTC. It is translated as CASSALAGVWETQYF.